The 27 T cell receptor beta chains below come from one sample, sequenced in a study of early T cells in non-severe SARS-CoV-2 infection (dated by TCRdb to about 2021). Library creation used 5' RACE. Sequenced on a NextSeq 500. The public reads were run again by TCRdb, first through fastp at Q25 and then through MiXCR, and only productive beta chains were kept. Rows merge per CDR3 protein into single entries with the most common DNA and genes. Within this sample are more than 85,000 distinct CDR3 sequences, with about 12% of them counted one time only. The ten largest clones capture less than 4.5% of the sample. Material: whole blood, obtained at baseline. The receptor source for this set is an adult who was a healthcare worker with PCR-confirmed SARS-CoV-2 infection or an uninfected control (not recorded which).

CDR3 sequence: CASSELRDKLEAAFF. DNA for the CDR3: TGCGCCAGCAGTGAACTACGGGACAAATTAGAGGCAGCTTTCTTT. The gene calls are TRBV10-1 and TRBJ1-1, with D possibly being TRBD1 (6 bases). The V end lost 3 bases, the J end lost 10 bases, and 21 bases lay between the germline ends. This CDR3 region has 15 residues. Germline V gene data show CDR1 as WNHNN and CDR2 as SYGVQD (reference sequence).

The CDR3 nucleotides are TGCAGTGCTAGAGACCCCCTTACGGGCCGGCGAGATACGCAGTATTTT. Residues: CSARDPLTGRRDTQYF. V is TRBV20-1 and J is TRBJ2-3, with no clear D. The CDR3 consists of 16 residues. The germline V gene has CDR1 DFQATT and CDR2 SNEGSKA (reference sequence). V shed 0 bases and J shed 5 bases, with 18 bases lying between them.

This clonotype was found a few times. V gene TRBV5-4 combines with J gene TRBJ2-5; a weak D match, TRBD1 (6 bases). Germline V gene sequence: CDR1 SGHNT, CDR2 YYREEE (reference sequence). V was shortened by 0 bases and J by 0 bases, with 12 bases between the two germline ends. CDR3 length: 16 amino acids. The CDR3 sequence is CASSLVGAPYQETQYF. In DNA form, the CDR3 reads TGTGCCAGCAGCTTGGTGGGGGCTCCGTACCAAGAGACCCAGTACTTC.

This clonotype appeared a few times. The chain couples TRBV30 to TRBJ2-5; D remains ambiguous. Germline CDR1 GTSNPN, CDR2 SVGIG (reference sequence). The V end lost 4 bases, the J end lost 1 base, and 4 bases lay between the germline ends. This CDR3 spans 11 amino acids. The CDR3 loop reads CAWNLQETQYF. In nucleotides, the CDR3 is TGTGCCTGGAACCTCCAAGAGACCCAGTACTTC.

V and J are TRBV18 and TRBJ1-1, with TRBD1 as a possible D gene (6 bases). V was trimmed by 3 bases and J by 1 base, leaving 6 bases between them. Germline loops: CDR1 KGHSH, CDR2 LQKENI. This CDR3 has 13 amino acids. The CDR3 region is CASSPGANTEAFF. CDR3 nucleotides: TGTGCCAGCTCACCGGGGGCGAACACTGAAGCTTTCTTT.

This clonotype was picked up one time. The gene calls are TRBV12-3 or TRBV12-4 and TRBJ1-1; TRBD1 matches 7 bases. There are 16 residues in the CDR3. The V and J ends lost 6 bases and 7 bases, in that order; junction bases with no gene match: 17. CDR3 coding DNA: TGTGCCAGCAGCACCGGGACAGTCAGGCGAACGCTTGAAGCTTTCTTT. Amino acid sequence: CASSTGTVRRTLEAFF.

This clonotype was counted ten times or more. This chain connects TRBV2 to TRBJ2-7, with D perhaps TRBD2 (6 bases). Germline CDR1 SNHLY, CDR2 FYNNEI. V was clipped by 5 bases and J by 2 bases, with 13 bases between them. The CDR3 is 14 amino acids. The CDR3 sequence is CASSIEGGAYEQYF. In nucleotides, the CDR3 is TGTGCCAGCAGTATTGAAGGAGGGGCCTACGAGCAGTACTTC. Full variable domain (rest looked up from reference TRBV2 and TRBJ2-7): EPEVTQTPSHQVTQMGQEVILRCVPISNHLYFYWYRQILGQKVEFLVSFYNNEISEKSEIFDDQFSVERPDGSNFTLKIRSTKLEDSAMYFCASSIEGGAYEQYFGPGTRLTVT.

This clonotype was detected a few times. This chain links TRBV5-1 with TRBJ1-2; the D gene is possibly TRBD1 (6 bases). Germline assignment: CDR1 SGHRS and CDR2 YFSETQ. V lost 3 bases and J 3 bases, leaving 15 bases between the germline ends. The CDR3 covers 15 residues. The CDR3 loop reads CASSYQGISDYGYTF. The CDR3 DNA reads as TGCGCCAGCAGCTACCAGGGGATATCCGACTATGGCTACACCTTC. Based on the CDR3 plus reference TRBV5-1 and TRBJ1-2, the full variable domain is KAGVTQTPRYLIKTRGQQVTLSCSPISGHRSVSWYQQTPGQGLQFLFEYFSETQRNKGNFPGRFSGRQFSNSRSEMNVSTLELGDSALYLCASSYQGISDYGYTFGSGTRLTVV.

This clonotype was seen a handful of times. The gene calls are TRBV4-1 and TRBJ2-7; possibly TRBD1 for D (6 bases). The germline V gene has CDR1 MGHRA and CDR2 YSYEKL. This CDR3 comprises 15 residues. Trimming shortened V by 0 bases and J by 5 bases, and 14 bases separated the two germline ends. The CDR3 DNA reads TGCGCCAGCAGCCAAGATATTCCACAGGGAGACGAGCAGTACTTC. Its protein product is CASSQDIPQGDEQYF.

This chain uses TRBV4-1 with TRBJ2-1, with a tentative D call TRBD1 (6 bases). Germline-derived CDR1 and CDR2 are MGHRA and YSYEKL. Trimming removed 4 bases at V and 7 bases at J, with 17 bases between. CDR3 length: 15 residues. The CDR3 region is CASSLGGTIPNEQFF. Here the CDR3 DNA reads TGCGCCAGCAGCCTAGGGGGAACTATACCTAATGAGCAGTTCTTC.

This clonotype was observed a handful of times. The CDR3 region is CASSLPTGTTVYEQYF. Here the CDR3 DNA reads TGTGCCAGCAGTCTACCGACCGGGACTACCGTCTACGAGCAGTACTTC. This chain uses TRBV28 with TRBJ2-7, with 7 positions matching TRBD2. CDR1 MDHEN and CDR2 SYDVKM come from the germline V gene. The V segment lost 5 bases and the J segment 3 bases; nucleotides outside the gene matches: 13. The CDR3 runs to 16 residues.

This clonotype was detected ten times or more. The rearrangement links TRBV6-1 to TRBJ2-3; D gene ambiguous. The CDR3 length is 14 residues. V lost 6 bases and J lost 0, with 10 bases in between. Germline CDR1 is MNHNS and CDR2 is SASEGT. The CDR3 loop reads CASRSSQSTDTQYF. CDR3 DNA: TGTGCCAGCAGATCGTCACAAAGCACAGATACGCAGTATTTT.

This CDR3 reads CASSLWGSANVLTF. The CDR3 DNA is TGTGCCAGCAGCTTGTGGGGGTCTGCCAACGTCCTGACTTTC. This sequence joins TRBV5-4 and TRBJ2-6; possibly TRBD1 or TRBD2 for D (5 bases each). V was cut by 1 base and J by 7 bases, with 9 bases left in between. The CDR3 is 14 amino acids. Germline V gives CDR1 SGHNT, CDR2 YYREEE (reference sequence).

This clonotype was recorded only once. The genes are TRBV6-2 or TRBV6-3 and TRBJ1-5, with no clear D. Germline V gene data show CDR1 as MNHEY and CDR2 as SVGEGT. Between the trimmed V and J ends, which lost 6 bases and 0 bases, there was a span of 15 bases. This CDR3 is built from 16 residues. CDR3 coding DNA: TGTGCCAGCAGCCCCGGGAGCCTCTATAGCAATCAGCCCCAGCATTTT. As protein: CASSPGSLYSNQPQHF.

This clonotype was picked up many times. This sequence joins TRBV5-1 and TRBJ1-4; D ambiguous. V was cut by 1 base and J by 2 bases, with 6 bases left in between. The CDR3 is 14 residues long. Germline V lookup: CDR1 SGHRS, CDR2 YFSETQ. CDR3 amino acids: CASSLLGTNEKLFF. CDR3 DNA sequence: TGCGCCAGCAGCTTGCTAGGGACTAATGAAAAACTGTTTTTT.

This clonotype was recorded a few times. The genes are TRBV7-6 and TRBJ2-3, with D perhaps matching TRBD1 or TRBD2 (6 bases each). V lost 5 bases and J 4 bases, leaving 19 bases between the germline ends. The CDR3 sequence is 16 residues long. Germline-derived CDR1 and CDR2 are SGHVS and FNYEAQ. CDR3 residues: CASSPPRGEFADTQYF. The CDR3 DNA follows: TGTGCCAGCAGCCCGCCGAGGGGGGAGTTTGCAGATACGCAGTATTTT. Full variable domain (outside the CDR3, taken from reference TRBV7-6 and TRBJ2-3): GAGVSQSPRYKVTKRGQDVALRCDPISGHVSLYWYRQALGQGPEFLTYFNYEAQQDKSGLPNDRFSAERPEGSISTLTIQRTEQRDSAMYRCASSPPRGEFADTQYFGPGTRLTVL.

This clonotype was seen ten or more times. This sequence joins TRBV28 and TRBJ2-3, with D perhaps matching TRBD1 (6 bases). Trimming cost V 6 bases and J 0 bases, with 13 bases left between them. The CDR3 is 15 amino acids. Per the germline V gene, CDR1 is MDHEN and CDR2 is SYDVKM. CDR3 nucleotide sequence: TGTGCCAGCAGCCTTCAGGGGTTTAGCACAGATACGCAGTATTTT. This encodes CASSLQGFSTDTQYF. Full variable domain (rest looked up from reference TRBV28 and TRBJ2-3): DVKVTQSSRYLVKRTGEKVFLECVQDMDHENMFWYRQDPGLGLRLIYFSYDVKMKEKGDIPEGYSVSREKKERFSLILESASTNQTSMYLCASSLQGFSTDTQYFGPGTRLTVL.

In its sample, this clonotype was seen a few times. The J gene is TRBJ1-4, the V gene TRBV7-9; no clear D gene. Germline-derived CDR1 and CDR2 are SEHNR and FQNEAQ (reference sequence). The CDR3 loop spans 13 amino acids. V lost 2 bases, J lost 8 bases, and 9 bases lay in between. The chain's CDR3 is CASSLWGEEKLFF. CDR3 bases: TGTGCCAGCAGCTTATGGGGAGAGGAAAAACTGTTTTTT.

This clonotype showed up many times. The V call is TRBV5-1, the J call TRBJ2-5; 9 positions match TRBD1. The V segment lost 4 bases and the J segment 4 bases; nucleotides outside the gene matches: 11. The CDR3 length is 16 residues. The germline V gene has CDR1 SGHRS and CDR2 YFSETQ. CDR3 protein: CASSPGTGIAGETQYF. The CDR3 DNA follows: TGCGCCAGCAGCCCCGGGACAGGGATTGCCGGAGAGACCCAGTACTTC.

This chain uses TRBV5-1 with TRBJ2-7; 7 bases match TRBD1. V shed 4 bases, J shed 3 bases, and the junction held 7 bases outside the gene matches. In germline, CDR1 is SGHRS, CDR2 YFSETQ. CDR3 length: 14 amino acids. CDR3 residues: CASSPDRDLYEQYF. The CDR3 nucleotides read TGCGCCAGCAGCCCCGACAGGGATCTCTACGAGCAGTACTTC.

The V call is TRBV20-1, the J call TRBJ2-2; D might be TRBD1 (6 bases). V was trimmed by 2 bases and J by 7 bases, leaving 17 bases between them. Germline assignment: CDR1 DFQATT and CDR2 SNEGSKA (reference sequence). The CDR3 extends over 15 amino acids. The chain's CDR3 is CSARPGTPIGGELFF. As DNA, the CDR3 is TGCAGTGCTAGACCCGGGACACCTATTGGCGGGGAGCTGTTTTTT.

The table lists this clonotype with many counts. This sequence joins TRBV6-2 or TRBV6-3 and TRBJ1-2, with D unresolved. CDR3 length: 12 amino acids. The V gene lost 6 bases and the J gene lost 3 bases, with 8 bases spanning the gap. Per germline, CDR1 MNHEY and CDR2 SVGEGT. The CDR3 DNA reads as TGTGCCAGCAGGGTTATGGACTATGGCTACACCTTC. Protein sequence: CASRVMDYGYTF.

Ten or more counts support this clonotype. The rearrangement uses TRBV27 and TRBJ1-6, with D tentatively TRBD1 (6 bases). Germline CDR1 is MNHEY and CDR2 is SMNVEV (reference sequence). The CDR3 is made up of 15 amino acids. V lost 2 bases and J 9 bases, leaving 14 bases between the germline ends. CDR3 loop: CASSLGTGMASPLHF. CDR3 coding DNA: TGTGCCAGCAGTTTAGGAACAGGGATGGCTTCACCCCTCCACTTT.

This clonotype appeared a few times. The chain has TRBV19 and TRBJ2-2; D might be TRBD2 (6 bases). CDR3 length equals 16 residues. V lost 0 bases to trimming and J lost 7 bases, with 15 bases between them. Germline CDR1 LNHDA, CDR2 SQIVND (reference sequence). This chain's CDR3 is CASSIESSGKIGELFF. CDR3 sequence (DNA): TGTGCCAGTAGTATAGAGAGTAGCGGAAAAATCGGGGAGCTGTTTTTT.

This clonotype turned up a few times. The J gene is TRBJ2-5, the V gene TRBV6-1; TRBD2 might be the D (5 bases). The germline gives CDR1 MNHNS, CDR2 SASEGT. Trimming stripped 5 bases from V and 0 bases from J, with 7 bases between. The CDR3 runs to 13 residues. CDR3 sequence reads: CASSRADQETQYF. CDR3 in DNA: TGTGCCAGCAGTCGAGCGGACCAAGAGACCCAGTACTTC.

The count of this clonotype is one. The CDR3 sequence: CASSLLALNTGELFF. DNA of the CDR3: TGCGCCAGCAGCTTACTAGCTCTGAACACCGGGGAGCTGTTTTTT. This chain joins TRBV5-1 and TRBJ2-2; D perhaps matches TRBD2 (6 bases). The V end lost 2 bases, the J end lost 1 base, and 9 bases lay between the germline ends. Germline CDR1 is SGHRS and CDR2 is YFSETQ. The CDR3 loop spans 15 amino acids.

This clonotype was counted at least ten times. V gene TRBV12-3 or TRBV12-4 combines with J gene TRBJ2-1; D possibly corresponds to TRBD2 (5 bases). The CDR3 consists of 16 residues. Trimming took 7 bases from V and 4 from J, leaving 20 bases between them. The DNA for the CDR3 is TGTGCCAGCACCGGGCTCTCGGCTAGCCTTTACAATGAGCAGTTCTTC. Translating gives CASTGLSASLYNEQFF.